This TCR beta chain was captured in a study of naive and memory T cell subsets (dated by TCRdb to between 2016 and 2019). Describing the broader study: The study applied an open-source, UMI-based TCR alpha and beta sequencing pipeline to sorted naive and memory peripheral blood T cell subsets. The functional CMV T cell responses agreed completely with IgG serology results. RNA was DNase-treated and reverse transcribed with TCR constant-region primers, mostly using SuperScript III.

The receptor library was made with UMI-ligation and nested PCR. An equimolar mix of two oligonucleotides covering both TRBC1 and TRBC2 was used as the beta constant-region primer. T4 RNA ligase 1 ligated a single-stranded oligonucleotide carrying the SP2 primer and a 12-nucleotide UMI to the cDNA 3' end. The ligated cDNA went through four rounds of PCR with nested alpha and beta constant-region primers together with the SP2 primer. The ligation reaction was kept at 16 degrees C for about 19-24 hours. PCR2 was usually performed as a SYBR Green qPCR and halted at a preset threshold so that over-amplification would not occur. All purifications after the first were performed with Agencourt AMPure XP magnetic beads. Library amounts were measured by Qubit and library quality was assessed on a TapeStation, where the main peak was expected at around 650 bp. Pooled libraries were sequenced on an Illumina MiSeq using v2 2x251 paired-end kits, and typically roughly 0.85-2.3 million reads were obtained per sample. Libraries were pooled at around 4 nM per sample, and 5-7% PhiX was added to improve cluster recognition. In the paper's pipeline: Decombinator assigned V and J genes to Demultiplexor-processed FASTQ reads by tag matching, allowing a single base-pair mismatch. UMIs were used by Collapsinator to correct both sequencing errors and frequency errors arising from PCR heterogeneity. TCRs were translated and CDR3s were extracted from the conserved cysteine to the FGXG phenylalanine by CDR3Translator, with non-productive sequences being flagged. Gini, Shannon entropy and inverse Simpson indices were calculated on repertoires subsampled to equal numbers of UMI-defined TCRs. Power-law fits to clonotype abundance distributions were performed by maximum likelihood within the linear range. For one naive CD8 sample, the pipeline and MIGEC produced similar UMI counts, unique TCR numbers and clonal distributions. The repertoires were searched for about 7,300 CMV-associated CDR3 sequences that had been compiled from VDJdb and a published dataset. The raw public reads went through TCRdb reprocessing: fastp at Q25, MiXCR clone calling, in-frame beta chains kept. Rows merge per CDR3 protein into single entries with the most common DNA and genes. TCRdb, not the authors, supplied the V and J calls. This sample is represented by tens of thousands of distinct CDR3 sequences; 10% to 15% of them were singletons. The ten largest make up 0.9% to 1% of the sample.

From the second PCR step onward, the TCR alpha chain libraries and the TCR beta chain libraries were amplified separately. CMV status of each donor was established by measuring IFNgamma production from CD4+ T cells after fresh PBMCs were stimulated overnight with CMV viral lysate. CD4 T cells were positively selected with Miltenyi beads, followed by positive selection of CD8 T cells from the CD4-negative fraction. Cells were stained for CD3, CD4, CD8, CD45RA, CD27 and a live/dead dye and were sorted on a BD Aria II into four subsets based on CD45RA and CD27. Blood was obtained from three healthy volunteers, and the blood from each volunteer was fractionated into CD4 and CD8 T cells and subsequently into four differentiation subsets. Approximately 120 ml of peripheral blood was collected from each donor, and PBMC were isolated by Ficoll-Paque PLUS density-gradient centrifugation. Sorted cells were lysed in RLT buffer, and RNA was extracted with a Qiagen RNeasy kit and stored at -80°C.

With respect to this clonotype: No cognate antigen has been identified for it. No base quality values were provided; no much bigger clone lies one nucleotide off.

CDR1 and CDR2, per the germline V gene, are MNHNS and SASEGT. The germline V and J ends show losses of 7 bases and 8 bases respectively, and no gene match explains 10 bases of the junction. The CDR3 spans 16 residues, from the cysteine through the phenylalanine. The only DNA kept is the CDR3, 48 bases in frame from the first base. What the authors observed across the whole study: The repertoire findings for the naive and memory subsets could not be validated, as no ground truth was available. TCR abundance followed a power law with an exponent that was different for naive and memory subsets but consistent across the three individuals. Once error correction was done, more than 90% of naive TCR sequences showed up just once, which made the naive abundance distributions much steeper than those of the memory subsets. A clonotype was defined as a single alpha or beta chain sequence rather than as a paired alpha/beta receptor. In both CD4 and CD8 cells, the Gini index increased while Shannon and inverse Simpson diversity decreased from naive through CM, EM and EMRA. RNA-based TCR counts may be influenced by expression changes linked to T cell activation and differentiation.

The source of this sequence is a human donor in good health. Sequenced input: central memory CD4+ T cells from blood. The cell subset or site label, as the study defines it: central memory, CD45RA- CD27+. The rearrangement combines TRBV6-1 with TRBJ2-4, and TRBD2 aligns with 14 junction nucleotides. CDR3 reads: CASIRGLAGEGDIQYF. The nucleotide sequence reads TGTGCCAGCATCCGGGGACTAGCGGGGGAGGGAGACATTCAGTACTTC.